This entry describes one T cell receptor beta chain. Its antigen remains unknown. V shed 7 bases and J shed 4 bases, with 11 bases lying between them. Germline CDR1 is PRHDT and CDR2 is FYEKMQ (reference sequence). This CDR3 is 13 amino acids long. These data are taken from a study of T cell responses to AZD1222 COVID-19 vaccine. Whole-study findings and limits: Researchers report vaccine-associated CD4 TCRs spanning spike, with dominance at 160-218 and 743-854. A mostly white British donor set with more females was recruited, and clonal diversity was possibly underestimated.

The repertoire was sequenced with immunoSEQ multiplex PCR; TCRdb's copy has only in-frame clones and lacks some. The sample records 140,000 to 150,000 clones, approximately 94% being singletons. This sample comprised peripheral blood, obtained on day 0 of AZD1222 vaccination. This TCR came from an adult in good health. V usage is TRBV13 and J usage is TRBJ1-3; D unclear. In DNA form, the CDR3 reads TGTGCCAGCATGAGGTCGGGAGGAAACACCATATATTTT. It yields the protein CASMRSGGNTIYF. The entire variable domain, with the rest obtained from reference TRBV13 and TRBJ1-3, is as follows: AAGVIQSPRHLIKEKRETATLKCYPIPRHDTVYWYQQGPGQDPQFLISFYEKMQSDKGSIPDRFSAQQFSDYHSELNMSSLELGDSALYFCASMRSGGNTIYFGEGSWLTVV.